This record covers a single TCR beta chain. The data derive from a study of blood T cell repertoires in COVID-19. Background on the study: Whether acute or convalescent, the COVID-19 samples came from the United States, Italy and Spain. Nucleic acid was either cDNA or gDNA, and it came from T cells, B-cell-depleted T cells, or PBMCs.

CDR1 and CDR2 from the germline V gene are LNHDA and SQIVND (reference sequence). The germline V and J ends were trimmed by 3 bases and 1 base, with 19 bases remaining between them. The CDR3 is 17 amino acids. Study processing details: Reference gene primer amplification yielded estimated nucleated cell counts. Sequenced by immunoSEQ multiplex PCR; TCRdb stores in-frame clones only, minus some. The V and J calls and clone size were taken over from that table, and D and trimming were inferred from the DNA. The sample shows about 62,000 clones, around four fifths of them seen only once. Sample: peripheral blood. This sequence originates from a human donor in a cohort sampled during active COVID-19. This chain uses TRBV19 with TRBJ2-7; D is possibly TRBD1 (7 bases). The CDR3 DNA reads TGTGCCAGTAGTATCATTTATCGGCAGGGGGGATCCTACGAGCAGTACTTC. Translation gives CASSIIYRQGGSYEQYF. The full variable domain, its missing parts supplied by reference TRBV19 and TRBJ2-7, is DGGITQSPKYLFRKEGQNVTLSCEQNLNHDAMYWYRQDPGQGLRLIYYSQIVNDFQKGDIAEGYSVSREKKESFPLTVTSAQKNPTAFYLCASSIIYRQGGSYEQYFGPGTRLTVT.